A single sample is the source of the 26 T cell receptor beta chains below, sequenced in a study of cytomegalovirus exposure and HLA in healthy donors. TCRdb's copy holds only in-frame clones and misses some; the assay was immunoSEQ multiplex PCR. The sample has 65,000 to 95,000 clones, 80% to 95% seen once. Material: PBMCs. These receptors were taken from a woman aged 25 to 39 in good health and CMV-seronegative.

This rearrangement joins TRBV6-5 to TRBJ1-4; D might be TRBD1 (5 bases). V lost 5 bases, J lost 5 bases, and 9 bases lay in between. CDR3 length equals 13 residues. In germline, CDR1 is MNHEY, CDR2 SVGAGI. CDR3 region: CASSKTENEKLFF. The CDR3 DNA reads as TGTGCCAGCAGTAAGACAGAAAATGAAAAACTGTTTTTT.

The chain couples TRBV30 to TRBJ1-2; no clear D. Trimming stripped 3 bases from V and 3 bases from J, with 8 bases between. CDR3 length: 12 amino acids. Germline CDR1 and CDR2: GTSNPN and SVGIG (reference sequence). The CDR3, as DNA: TGTGCCTGGAGCCGGGGAGACTATGGCTACACCTTC. Translated, it gives CAWSRGDYGYTF.

V is TRBV11-2 and J is TRBJ1-3, with 7 positions matching TRBD1. Germline assignment: CDR1 SGHAT and CDR2 FQNNGV. V shed 5 bases, J shed 0 bases, and the junction held 7 bases outside the gene matches. The CDR3 is 16 amino acids. The CDR3 DNA reads TGTGCCAGCAGCGCTCTACAGGGGCCCTCTGGAAACACCATATATTTT. It yields the protein CASSALQGPSGNTIYF. The entire variable domain, with the rest obtained from reference TRBV11-2 and TRBJ1-3, is as follows: EAGVAQSPRYKIIEKRQSVAFWCNPISGHATLYWYQQILGQGPKLLIQFQNNGVVDDSQLPKDRFSAERLKGVDSTLKIQPAKLEDSAVYLCASSALQGPSGNTIYFGEGSWLTVV.

The chain couples TRBV28 to TRBJ1-1; 9 nucleotides align to TRBD1. Germline-derived CDR1 and CDR2 are MDHEN and SYDVKM. Trimming removed 3 bases from V and 10 bases from J; junction bases left unmatched: 6. The CDR3 sequence is 13 residues long. The CDR3 bases are TGTGCCAGCAGTTTGTCCAACAGGGGGCTAGCTTTCTTT. Translating it yields CASSLSNRGLAFF.

The rearrangement joins TRBV5-5 to TRBJ1-2; 7 positions agree with TRBD1. V gave up 0 bases and J gave up 0 bases; unmatched junction bases: 5. CDR1 SGHKS and CDR2 YYEKEE come from the germline V gene (reference sequence). The CDR3 consists of 16 residues. Here the CDR3 DNA reads TGTGCCAGCAGCTTGGTCGGGACAGCCGCTAACTATGGCTACACCTTC. Amino acids: CASSLVGTAANYGYTF.

This clone was picked up one time. J is TRBJ2-5 and V is TRBV30; no clear D. This CDR3 comprises 13 residues. The germline V gene encodes CDR1 GTSNPN and CDR2 SVGIG (reference sequence). The V and J ends lost 1 base and 0 bases respectively, with 6 bases between them. CDR3 sequence (DNA): TGTGCCTGGAGTGGGCGGTACCAAGAGACCCAGTACTTC. This codes for CAWSGRYQETQYF.

The J gene is TRBJ2-3, the V gene TRBV5-4; 10 bases match TRBD2. V lost 0 bases to trimming and J lost 3 bases; unmatched junction nucleotides: 4. This CDR3 has 16 amino acids. Per germline, CDR1 SGHNT and CDR2 YYREEE (reference sequence). CDR3 nucleotides: TGTGCCAGCAGCTTGGTAGCGGGGGGCGGTACAGATACGCAGTATTTT. As protein: CASSLVAGGGTDTQYF.

The V and J genes are TRBV7-9 and TRBJ2-3, with 7 positions matching TRBD2. The CDR3 length is 16 residues. With V trimmed by 5 bases and J by 1 base, 9 bases remained unmatched. CDR1 SEHNR and CDR2 FQNEAQ come from the germline V gene (reference sequence). The CDR3 sequence: CASSRGLAAGTDTQYF. CDR3 DNA sequence: TGTGCCAGCAGCCGTGGGCTAGCGGCCGGCACAGATACGCAGTATTTT.

The V call is TRBV4-1, the J call TRBJ1-2, with D perhaps TRBD1 (5 bases). The germline V and J ends were trimmed by 2 bases and 3 bases, with 25 bases remaining between them. The CDR3 is made up of 19 amino acids. In germline, CDR1 is MGHRA, CDR2 YSYEKL. CDR3 in DNA: TGCGCCAGCAGCCAACGCGAAGTCGGCAAGGGGATCGAGGACTATGGCTACACCTTC. The encoded protein is CASSQREVGKGIEDYGYTF.

The rearrangement joins TRBV19 to TRBJ1-5, with a tentative D call TRBD1 (6 bases). Germline V gives CDR1 LNHDA, CDR2 SQIVND (reference sequence). The V and J ends lost 5 bases and 0 bases respectively, with 11 bases between them. This CDR3 spans 15 amino acids. This CDR3 is CASSAGVFSNQPQHF. The CDR3 DNA is TGTGCCAGTAGTGCAGGGGTTTTTAGCAATCAGCCCCAGCATTTT.

This chain uses TRBV5-1 with TRBJ1-2; D is perhaps TRBD1 (6 bases). The CDR3 extends over 13 amino acids. The germline V gene encodes CDR1 SGHRS and CDR2 YFSETQ. Trimming cost V 3 bases and J 4 bases, with 10 bases left between them. This chain's CDR3 is CASSSRGVYGYTF. CDR3 coding DNA: TGCGCCAGCAGCTCCAGGGGAGTCTATGGCTACACCTTC.

J is TRBJ2-1 and V is TRBV7-3, with D possibly matching TRBD2 (6 bases). This CDR3 contains 12 residues. Germline V gene data show CDR1 as SGHTA and CDR2 as FQGTGA. V was cut by 0 bases and J by 9 bases, with 6 bases left in between. The CDR3 bases are TGTGCCAGCAGCTTAACGGGGGGTGAGCAGTTCTTC. Protein product: CASSLTGGEQFF.

V gene TRBV4-1 combines with J gene TRBJ2-1; 7 nucleotides match TRBD2. This CDR3 has 16 amino acids. The V gene end was trimmed by 2 bases and the J gene end by 3 bases; junction bases not matched to a gene: 7. Germline CDR1 reads MGHRA; CDR2 reads YSYEKL. CDR3 nucleotide sequence: TGCGCCAGCAGCCAACCTGGCCGGGAGGTCTACAATGAGCAGTTCTTC. Its translation: CASSQPGREVYNEQFF.

The J gene is TRBJ2-7, the V gene TRBV5-1; possible D gene TRBD2, 7 bases. The V and J ends lost 4 bases and 1 base respectively, with 30 bases between them. The CDR3 length is 20 residues. Germline CDR1 is SGHRS and CDR2 is YFSETQ. The CDR3 is CASSPATGGLGGGRSYEQYF. The CDR3 DNA reads as TGCGCCAGCAGCCCCGCGACAGGAGGGTTAGGCGGGGGAAGGTCCTACGAGCAGTACTTC.

The chain recombines TRBV9 with TRBJ2-2; TRBD2 might be the D (5 bases). V was cut by 0 bases and J by 10 bases, with 19 bases left in between. This CDR3 is built from 16 residues. The germline V gene encodes CDR1 SGDLS and CDR2 YYNGEE. The DNA of the CDR3 is TGTGCCAGCAGCGTAGGAAGGGCGGGCCTGCGATCGGAGCTGTTTTTT. Translating gives CASSVGRAGLRSELFF.

This sequence joins TRBV6-5 and TRBJ2-1, with 7 bases identical to TRBD1. J lost 12 bases, V lost 0 bases, and 8 bases had no gene match. The CDR3 sequence is 14 residues long. Per germline, CDR1 MNHEY and CDR2 SVGAGI. CDR3 DNA sequence: TGTGCCAGCAGTTACTCGGGGGAAAACAGGGGGCAGTTCTTC. It specifies CASSYSGENRGQFF.

The chain has TRBV6-5 and TRBJ1-2; D gene uncertain. CDR1 and CDR2 from the germline V gene are MNHEY and SVGAGI. The CDR3 spans 15 residues. The germline V and J ends were trimmed by 4 bases and 3 bases, with 15 bases remaining between them. Here the CDR3 DNA reads TGTGCCAGCAGTTCCCCCCGCCGGGGTCACTATGGCTACACCTTC. It encodes CASSSPRRGHYGYTF.

The rearrangement joins TRBV7-3 to TRBJ2-3; tentatively, D is TRBD2 (5 bases). V lost 5 bases to trimming and J lost 5 bases, with 14 bases between them. The germline V gene has CDR1 SGHTA and CDR2 FQGTGA. This CDR3 is 14 amino acids long. CDR3 nucleotides: TGTGCCAGCAGCACACGTCTAGCCGGAGATACGCAGTATTTT. It codes for CASSTRLAGDTQYF.

This chain uses TRBV9 with TRBJ1-4; D unresolved. The germline gives CDR1 SGDLS, CDR2 YYNGEE. The CDR3 is 15 amino acids. V lost 0 bases and J lost 0, with 6 bases in between. CDR3 DNA sequence: TGTGCCAGCAGCGTAGCAGGTGCAACTAATGAAAAACTGTTTTTT. Its protein is CASSVAGATNEKLFF.

The count of this clone is one. This chain joins TRBV27 and TRBJ2-1; 8 bases fit TRBD2. Trimming cost V 4 bases and J 4 bases; bases outside gene matches: 12. Germline V gene sequence: CDR1 MNHEY, CDR2 SMNVEV (reference sequence). The CDR3 covers 17 residues. The CDR3 reads CASSYSSGLGPYNEQFF. Written as DNA, the CDR3 is TGTGCCAGCAGTTACTCTAGCGGGCTAGGCCCTTACAATGAGCAGTTCTTC.

The V and J genes are TRBV14 and TRBJ2-2, with 7 bases that match TRBD1. The CDR3 totals 16 residues. Unmatched junction bases numbered 6, after V lost 4 bases and J lost 1 base. Germline CDR1 SGHDN, CDR2 FVKESK. CDR3 DNA: TGTGCCAGCAGCCCCCTCGCAGGGGGGAACACCGGGGAGCTGTTTTTT. It codes for CASSPLAGGNTGELFF.

V gene TRBV7-2 combines with J gene TRBJ2-3; tentative D call: TRBD2 (6 bases). Between the trimmed V and J ends, which lost 3 bases and 3 bases, there was a span of 10 bases. Germline lookup yields CDR1 SGHTA and CDR2 FQGNSA. This CDR3 comprises 14 residues. This CDR3 reads CASSFRRGTDTQYF. CDR3 sequence (DNA): TGTGCCAGCAGCTTTCGTCGGGGGACAGATACGCAGTATTTT.

This chain links TRBV5-6 with TRBJ1-1, with D tentatively TRBD1 (5 bases). The V gene lost 0 bases and the J gene lost 4 bases, with 13 bases spanning the gap. In germline, CDR1 is SGHDT, CDR2 YYEEEE. This CDR3 spans 15 amino acids. The CDR3, as DNA: TGTGCCAGCAGCTTGGGGTCAACGGGGGGCACTGAAGCTTTCTTT. Translating it yields CASSLGSTGGTEAFF.

Remarks on this clone: At one of its ends the junction is not consistent with the germline gene, which may arise from a read error. The chain employs TRBV7-7 and TRBJ2-5; 7 nucleotides agree with TRBD2. CDR1 SSHAT and CDR2 FNYEAQ come from the germline V gene (reference sequence). This CDR3 region has 15 residues. This CDR3 reads CASSSVLARPETQYF. Written as DNA, the CDR3 is TGTGCTAGCAGCTCCGTACTAGCGCGTCCAGAGACCCAGTACTTC.

This chain joins TRBV18 and TRBJ2-6; the match to TRBD1 covers 10 bases. Germline CDR1 and CDR2: KGHSH and LQKENI. This CDR3 has 18 amino acids. The V gene end was trimmed by 3 bases and the J gene end by 0 bases; junction bases not matched to a gene: 5. The CDR3 DNA reads TGTGCCAGCTCACCGGTAGGACAGGGGGTCTCTGGGGCCAACGTCCTGACTTTC. Residues: CASSPVGQGVSGANVLTF.

Points on this clone: Germline and junction disagree at one end, which may indicate a read error. The J gene is TRBJ2-7, the V gene TRBV7-7; a possible D gene is TRBD2 (5 bases). CDR1 SSHAT and CDR2 FNYEAQ come from the germline V gene (reference sequence). The CDR3 totals 13 residues. CDR3 region: CASSLAETGEQYF. The CDR3 region has the DNA TGTGCTAGCAGCTTAGCAGAAACGGGGGAGCAGTACTTC.